The present entry profiles one T cell receptor (beta chain) with its context. CDR1 is LNHNV and CDR2 is YYDKDF in the germline V gene (reference sequence). CDR3 length equals 15 residues. The V and J ends lost 2 bases and 13 bases respectively, with 20 bases between them. This sample is drawn from a study of blood T cell repertoires in COVID-19. Profiling relied on immunoSEQ multiplex PCR, and the TCRdb table lists in-frame clones only, not all of them. The repertoire holds 400,000 or so clones, with nearly 90% as singletons. The sequencing input was PBMCs or T cells enriched from blood (not recorded which). The sequence derives from a woman in her thirties or forties with acute COVID-19. The chain links TRBV15 to TRBJ1-4, with D possibly matching TRBD1 (6 bases). The CDR3 sequence is CATSRQDSGVAGLFF. CDR3 bases: TGTGCCACCAGCAGACAGGACAGCGGCGTTGCGGGACTGTTTTTT.